The 22 T cell receptor beta chains below were found in one sample sequenced in a study of T cell responses to AZD1222 COVID-19 vaccine. Some clones are missing from TCRdb's copy, which holds only in-frame ones; the method was immunoSEQ multiplex PCR. The sample has 95,000 to 150,000 clones; around 86% are singletons. This sample comprised peripheral blood, obtained on day 0 of AZD1222 vaccination. These receptors were obtained from an adult in good health.

This clone occurred a few times. The chain employs TRBV2 and TRBJ2-7; 8 positions match TRBD1. The CDR3 spans 14 residues. Germline CDR1 SNHLY, CDR2 FYNNEI. V was pared by 6 bases and J by 3 bases, with 7 bases of the junction left unmatched. In DNA form, the CDR3 reads TGTGCCAGCAGGACGAGGACAGGGAACTACGAGCAGTACTTC. This codes for CASRTRTGNYEQYF. Using reference TRBV2 and TRBJ2-7 for the parts outside the CDR3, the full variable domain is EPEVTQTPSHQVTQMGQEVILRCVPISNHLYFYWYRQILGQKVEFLVSFYNNEISEKSEIFDDQFSVERPDGSNFTLKIRSTKLEDSAMYFCASRTRTGNYEQYFGPGTRLTVT.

The chain has TRBV10-2 and TRBJ1-1; no clear D gene. Germline CDR1 reads WSHSY; CDR2 reads SAAADI. The CDR3 loop spans 13 amino acids. Trimming pared 5 bases from V and 5 bases from J, leaving 12 bases between. CDR3 sequence: CASSPGLLTEAFF. CDR3 sequence (DNA): TGCGCCAGCAGTCCTGGGTTGTTAACTGAAGCTTTCTTT.

This sequence joins TRBV2 and TRBJ2-5; D remains ambiguous. V lost 5 bases and J lost 3, with 22 bases in between. Looked up from germline, CDR1 is SNHLY and CDR2 is FYNNEI. The CDR3 totals 17 residues. The CDR3 spells CASSPVAVWALEETQYF. The CDR3 DNA sequence: TGTGCCAGCAGTCCCGTGGCGGTGTGGGCTCTGGAAGAGACCCAGTACTTC.

There are a few counts of this clone. V usage is TRBV5-1 and J usage is TRBJ1-2; TRBD1 agrees at 8 bases. Losses at the gene ends were 4 bases for V and 6 bases for J; bases not matched to a gene: 8. CDR3 length equals 14 residues. Germline V gives CDR1 SGHRS, CDR2 YFSETQ. CDR3 protein: CASSLGGQVDGYTF. The CDR3 nucleotides read TGCGCCAGCAGCCTCGGGGGACAGGTGGATGGCTACACCTTC.

V is TRBV9 and J is TRBJ2-5, with D hard to call. This CDR3 is built from 14 residues. Germline CDR1 is SGDLS and CDR2 is YYNGEE. Trimming took 0 bases from V and 2 from J, leaving 8 bases between them. Here the CDR3 DNA reads TGTGCCAGCAGCGTAGGTAACGGGCAAGAGACCCAGTACTTC. It specifies CASSVGNGQETQYF.

This chain joins TRBV4-3 and TRBJ1-1; D is unclear. Trimming removed 0 bases at V and 1 base at J, with 6 bases between. This CDR3 comprises 14 residues. Germline loops: CDR1 LGHNA, CDR2 YSLEER. The chain's CDR3 is CASSQEPRNTEAFF. DNA of the CDR3: TGCGCCAGCAGCCAAGAGCCGCGGAACACTGAAGCTTTCTTT.

This clone was counted between two and nine times. The chain recombines TRBV14 with TRBJ2-1, with D perhaps matching TRBD1 (5 bases). Germline assignment: CDR1 SGHDN and CDR2 FVKESK. The germline V and J ends were trimmed by 5 bases and 8 bases, with 16 bases remaining between them. CDR3 length: 14 amino acids. The CDR3: CASSDRGYYDEQFF. CDR3 nucleotides: TGTGCCAGCAGCGATAGGGGCTATTACGATGAGCAGTTCTTC.

The CDR3 spells CASSSRTGKGYEQYF. In DNA, the CDR3 is TGTGCCAGCTCATCCCGGACAGGGAAGGGCTACGAGCAGTACTTC. The V and J genes are TRBV18 and TRBJ2-7; 8 positions agree with TRBD1. CDR1 and CDR2 from the germline V gene are KGHSH and LQKENI. The CDR3 covers 15 residues. The ends lost 5 bases at V and 3 bases at J; junction bases unmatched: 9.

The V and J genes are TRBV6-2 or TRBV6-3 and TRBJ2-5, with TRBD2 matching over 12 bases. This CDR3 spans 18 amino acids. Germline values: CDR1 MNHEY, CDR2 SVGEGT. Trimming cost V 5 bases and J 0 bases; bases outside gene matches: 10. CDR3 sequence reads: CASSHLLTSGGYQETQYF. The DNA of the CDR3 is TGTGCCAGCAGTCACCTCCTGACTAGCGGGGGATACCAAGAGACCCAGTACTTC.

V is TRBV10-3 and J is TRBJ1-5, with D possibly being TRBD1 (6 bases). CDR1 and CDR2 (germline): ENHRY, SYGVKD. The CDR3 sequence is 15 residues long. Trimming removed 10 bases at V and 3 bases at J, with 19 bases between. This chain's CDR3 is CASRPTGHPNQPQHF. As DNA, the CDR3 is TGTGCCAGCAGACCCACGGGACACCCCAATCAGCCCCAGCATTTT.

This chain links TRBV5-5 with TRBJ1-1, with unresolved D. Germline lookup yields CDR1 SGHKS and CDR2 YYEKEE (reference sequence). Trimming took off 7 bases at V and 3 bases at J, with 13 bases between the two ends. The CDR3 consists of 13 residues. CDR3 nucleotide sequence: TGTGCCAGCTCCCTGGATTATTACACTGAAGCTTTCTTT. Translating gives CASSLDYYTEAFF.

The genes are TRBV6-5 and TRBJ1-4; the match to TRBD1 covers 7 bases. After removal of 8 bases from V and 5 bases from J, the junction contained 8 bases not matched to a gene. This CDR3 has 14 amino acids. In germline, CDR1 is MNHEY, CDR2 SVGAGI. DNA for the CDR3: TGTGCCAGCTGCCCGACAGGGAGGAATGAAAAACTGTTTTTT. Residues: CASCPTGRNEKLFF.

The CDR3 spells CASSLAGQGGNTIYF. The CDR3 region has the DNA TGTGCCAGCAGCTTGGCCGGACAGGGGGGGAACACCATATATTTT. This chain uses TRBV5-5 with TRBJ1-3; TRBD1 matches at 10 bases. CDR1 and CDR2 (germline): SGHKS, YYEKEE (reference sequence). The trim removed 0 bases at V and 7 bases at J, leaving 4 bases unmatched. This CDR3 is built from 15 residues.

This clone was found a few times. V usage is TRBV7-9 and J usage is TRBJ1-3; D call uncertain. Germline-derived CDR1 and CDR2 are SEHNR and FQNEAQ (reference sequence). V dropped 5 bases and J dropped 4 bases, with 9 bases sitting between them. This CDR3 has 13 amino acids. CDR3 in DNA: TGTGCCAGCAGCGAGGGTCCAGGAAACACCATATATTTT. Amino acid sequence: CASSEGPGNTIYF.

CDR3 sequence (DNA): TGTGCCAGCAGCCAAGGACTAAATCAAGAGACCCAGTACTTC. It specifies CASSQGLNQETQYF. This rearrangement joins TRBV3-1 (or the pseudogene TRBV3-2) to TRBJ2-5; D is possibly TRBD2 (5 bases). V lost 1 base and J lost 2, with 8 bases in between. Germline V gives CDR1 LGHDT, CDR2 YNNKEL (reference sequence). The CDR3 has 14 residues.

The V and J genes are TRBV9 and TRBJ2-1, with D hard to call. CDR1 SGDLS and CDR2 YYNGEE come from the germline V gene. The CDR3 covers 11 residues. Trimming left V 10 bases short and J 5 bases short, with 10 bases between. CDR3 residues: CAPPPNNEQFF. The CDR3 DNA follows: TGTGCCCCACCCCCTAACAATGAGCAGTTCTTC.

This clone was seen a single time. V gene TRBV7-9 combines with J gene TRBJ2-5; TRBD2 matches 10 bases. The J segment lost 2 bases and the V segment lost 5 bases, leaving 5 bases of the junction unmatched. CDR3 length: 15 amino acids. Germline values: CDR1 SEHNR, CDR2 FQNEAQ (reference sequence). CDR3: CASSNTAGGQETQYF. The CDR3 region has the DNA TGTGCCAGCAGCAACACAGCGGGGGGGCAAGAGACCCAGTACTTC. Together with reference TRBV7-9 and TRBJ2-5, the CDR3 gives the full variable domain: DTGVSQNPRHKITKRGQNVTFRCDPISEHNRLYWYRQTLGQGPEFLTYFQNEAQLEKSRLLSDRFSAERPKGSFSTLEIQRTEQGDSAMYLCASSNTAGGQETQYFGPGTRLLVL.

This clone was seen a single time. This chain links TRBV6-5 with TRBJ1-3; possible D gene TRBD1, 5 bases. The CDR3 extends over 15 amino acids. The V gene lost 7 bases and the J gene lost 0 bases, with 13 bases spanning the gap. Per germline, CDR1 MNHEY and CDR2 SVGAGI. For the CDR3, the DNA is TGTGCCAGCACCGAGGGGTTTTACTCTGGAAACACCATATATTTT. As protein: CASTEGFYSGNTIYF.

The chain has TRBV6-6 and TRBJ1-2; D is ambiguous. The V end was cut by 2 bases, the J end by 5 bases, with 15 bases between. Germline loops: CDR1 MNHNY, CDR2 SVGAGI (reference sequence). This CDR3 spans 15 amino acids. Written as DNA, the CDR3 is TGTGCCAGCAGTTACGTAAAACAGCCGGAGTATGGCTACACCTTC. Translated: CASSYVKQPEYGYTF.

This clone was seen a single time. The chain has TRBV10-1 and TRBJ2-3, with 10 bases fitting TRBD2. Germline CDR1 and CDR2: WNHNN and SYGVQD (reference sequence). Unmatched junction bases numbered 3, after V lost 6 bases and J lost 3 bases. This CDR3 is 14 amino acids long. CDR3 loop: CASSLAGVTDTQYF. CDR3 DNA sequence: TGCGCCAGCAGCCTAGCGGGGGTGACAGATACGCAGTATTTT.

This clone is a singleton in its sample. The V and J genes are TRBV29-1 and TRBJ2-7; TRBD2 matches at 8 bases. The CDR3 covers 14 residues. The V gene's germline CDR1 is SQVTM and CDR2 ANQGSEA. V trimming: 3 bases; J trimming: 3 bases; junction bases outside the gene matches: 7. CDR3 DNA sequence: TGCAGCGTTGATTCGGGGGGGTCAATCTACGAGCAGTACTTC. It translates to CSVDSGGSIYEQYF.

The chain joins TRBV10-3 to TRBJ2-5, with TRBD2 matching over 8 bases. The CDR3 spans 16 residues. Trimming removed 0 bases from V and 1 base from J; junction bases left unmatched: 4. From germline, CDR1 is ENHRY and CDR2 SYGVKD. The CDR3: CAISESTGLGQETQYF. The CDR3 DNA sequence: TGTGCCATCAGTGAGTCGACGGGACTAGGCCAAGAGACCCAGTACTTC.